This note documents a single T cell receptor beta chain sequence. The CDR3 extends over 14 amino acids. CDR1 is SGHTA, CDR2 FQGNSA, per germline. The germline V and J ends were trimmed by 1 base and 4 bases, with 7 bases remaining between them. Profiling relied on immunoSEQ multiplex PCR, and the TCRdb table lists in-frame clones only, not all of them. The sample has roughly 92,000 clones, around 82% seen once. This sample stems from a study of Ad26.COV2.S vaccination and SARS-CoV-2 variants. The rearrangement links TRBV7-2 to TRBJ2-2, with D hard to call. The TCR comes from a human donor who had recovered from COVID-19. The sequencing here drew on peripheral blood, taken after recovery from COVID-19. CDR3 in DNA: TGTGCCAGCAGCTTAGGCCTTGTCACCGGGGAGCTGTTTTTT. It is translated as CASSLGLVTGELFF.